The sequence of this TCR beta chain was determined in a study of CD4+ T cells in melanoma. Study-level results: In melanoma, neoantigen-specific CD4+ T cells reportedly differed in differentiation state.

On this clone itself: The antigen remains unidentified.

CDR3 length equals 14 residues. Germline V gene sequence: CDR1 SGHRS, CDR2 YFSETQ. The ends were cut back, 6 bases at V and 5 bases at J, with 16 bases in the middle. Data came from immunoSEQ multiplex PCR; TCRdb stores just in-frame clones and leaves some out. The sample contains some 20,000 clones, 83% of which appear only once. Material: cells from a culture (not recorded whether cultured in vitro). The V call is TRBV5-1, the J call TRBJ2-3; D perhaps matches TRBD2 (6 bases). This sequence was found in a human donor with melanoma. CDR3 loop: CASNMEGSGDTQYF. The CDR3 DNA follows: TGCGCCAGCAACATGGAGGGTTCGGGAGATACGCAGTATTTT. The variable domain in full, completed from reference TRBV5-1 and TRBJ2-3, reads KAGVTQTPRYLIKTRGQQVTLSCSPISGHRSVSWYQQTPGQGLQFLFEYFSETQRNKGNFPGRFSGRQFSNSRSEMNVSTLELGDSALYLCASNMEGSGDTQYFGPGTRLTVL.